This T cell receptor beta chain originates from a study of blood T cell repertoires in COVID-19. About the research overall: There were acute and convalescent COVID-19 samples, and they came from the United States, Italy and Spain.

J was trimmed by 2 bases and V by 6 bases; bases with no gene match: 11. CDR3 length equals 16 residues. Germline CDR1 is SGHVS and CDR2 is FQNEAQ. The protocol was immunoSEQ multiplex PCR, while the TCRdb copy is restricted to in-frame clones and leaves out a portion. The sample has about 160,000 clones; about 90% are singletons. Seattle cases were enrolled at active infection and followed longitudinally. Sequenced sample: peripheral blood. This TCR was recovered from a man younger than 45 with COVID-19, enrolled during active disease. This chain joins TRBV7-8 and TRBJ2-7, with TRBD2 identical over 9 bases. CDR3 in amino acids: CASRRASSGAPYEQYF. As DNA, the CDR3 is TGTGCCAGCAGGCGAGCCTCTAGCGGGGCCCCCTACGAGCAGTACTTC.